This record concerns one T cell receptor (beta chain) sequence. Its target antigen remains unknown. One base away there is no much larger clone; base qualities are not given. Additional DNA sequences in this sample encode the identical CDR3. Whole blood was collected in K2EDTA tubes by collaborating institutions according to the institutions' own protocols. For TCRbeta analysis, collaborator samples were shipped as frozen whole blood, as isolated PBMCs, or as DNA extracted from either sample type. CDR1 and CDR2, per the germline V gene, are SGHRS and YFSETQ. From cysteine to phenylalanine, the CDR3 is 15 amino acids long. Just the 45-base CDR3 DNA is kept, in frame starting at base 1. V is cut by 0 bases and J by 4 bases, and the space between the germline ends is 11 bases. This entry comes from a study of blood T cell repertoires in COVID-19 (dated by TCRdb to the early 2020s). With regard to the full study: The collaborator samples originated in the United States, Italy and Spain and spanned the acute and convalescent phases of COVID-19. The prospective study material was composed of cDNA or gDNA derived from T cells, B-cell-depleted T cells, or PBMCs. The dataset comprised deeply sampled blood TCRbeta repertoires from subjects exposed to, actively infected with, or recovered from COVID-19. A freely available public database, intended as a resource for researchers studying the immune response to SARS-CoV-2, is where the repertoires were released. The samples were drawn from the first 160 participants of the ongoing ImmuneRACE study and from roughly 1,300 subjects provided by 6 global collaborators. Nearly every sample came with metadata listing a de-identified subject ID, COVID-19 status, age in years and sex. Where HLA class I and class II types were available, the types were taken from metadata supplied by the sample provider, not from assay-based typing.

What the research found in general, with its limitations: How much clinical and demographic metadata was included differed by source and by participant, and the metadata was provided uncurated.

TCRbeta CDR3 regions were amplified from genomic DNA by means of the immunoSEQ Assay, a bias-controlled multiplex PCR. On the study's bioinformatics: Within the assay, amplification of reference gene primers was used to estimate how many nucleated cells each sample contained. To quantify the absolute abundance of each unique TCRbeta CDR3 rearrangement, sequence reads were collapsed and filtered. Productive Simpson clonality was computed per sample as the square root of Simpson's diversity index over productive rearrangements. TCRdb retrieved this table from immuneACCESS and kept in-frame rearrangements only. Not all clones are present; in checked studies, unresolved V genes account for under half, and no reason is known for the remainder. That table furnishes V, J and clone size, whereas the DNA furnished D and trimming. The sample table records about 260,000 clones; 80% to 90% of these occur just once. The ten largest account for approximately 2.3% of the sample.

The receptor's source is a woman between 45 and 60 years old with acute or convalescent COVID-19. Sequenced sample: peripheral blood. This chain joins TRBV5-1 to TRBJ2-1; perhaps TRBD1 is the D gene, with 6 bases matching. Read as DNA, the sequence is TGCGCCAGCAGCTTGGAAGGGGGACCTTACAATGAGCAGTTCTTC. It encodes CASSLEGGPYNEQFF.